Below, 21 T cell receptor beta chains from the same sample are listed, as sequenced in a study of cytomegalovirus exposure and HLA in healthy donors. Use of 60 Vbeta and 13 Jbeta primers characterized the PCR. The table came from immunoSEQ multiplex PCR; TCRdb's copy has only in-frame clones and leaves some out. The sample lists approximately 120,000 clones; over 65% were seen once. Source material: PBMCs. The receptor source for this set is a man aged 45-65 years in good health and CMV-seronegative.

CDR3 sequence: CASIPRDKIAEKLFF. The CDR3 nucleotides are TGTGCCAGCATCCCTAGGGACAAGATCGCTGAAAAACTGTTTTTT. The chain employs TRBV6-4 and TRBJ1-4; TRBD1 is a possible D gene (6 bases). CDR1 MRHNA and CDR2 SNTAGT come from the germline V gene. CDR3 length: 15 amino acids. V lost 7 bases and J lost 7, with 19 bases in between.

The chain combines TRBV14 with TRBJ1-5; 8 bases agree with TRBD1. This CDR3 region has 17 residues. Germline CDR1 is SGHDN and CDR2 is FVKESK. The J segment lost 4 bases and the V segment lost 3 bases, leaving 11 bases of the junction unmatched. In DNA form, the CDR3 reads TGTGCCAGCAGCCAGATCGTACCTACAGGGGGTAATCAGCCCCAGCATTTT. Protein: CASSQIVPTGGNQPQHF.

This chain joins TRBV6-5 and TRBJ2-5; D remains ambiguous. The V and J ends lost 8 bases and 3 bases respectively, with 16 bases between them. There are 14 residues in the CDR3. CDR1 and CDR2 from the germline V gene are MNHEY and SVGAGI. Here the CDR3 reads CASSQLTYEETQYF. CDR3 DNA: TGTGCCAGCTCCCAACTGACATACGAAGAGACCCAGTACTTC.

The chain couples TRBV5-1 to TRBJ1-1; TRBD1 aligns across 7 bases. Germline assignment: CDR1 SGHRS and CDR2 YFSETQ. V lost 2 bases to trimming and J lost 2 bases; unmatched junction nucleotides: 6. The CDR3 is 15 amino acids. CDR3 in DNA: TGCGCCAGCAGCTTATCCGGGACAGAAAACACTGAAGCTTTCTTT. Protein sequence: CASSLSGTENTEAFF.

The chain employs TRBV27 and TRBJ2-7; no reliable D call. Trimming removed 2 bases at V and 1 base at J, with 6 bases between. This CDR3 region has 13 residues. From germline, CDR1 is MNHEY and CDR2 SMNVEV (reference sequence). The CDR3 reads CASSLKLSYEQYF. The DNA for the CDR3 is TGTGCCAGCAGTTTAAAACTATCCTACGAGCAGTACTTC.

The V call is TRBV30, the J call TRBJ1-5, with D possibly matching TRBD1 (5 bases). The CDR3 covers 13 residues. The germline V and J ends were trimmed by 1 base and 7 bases, with 11 bases remaining between them. CDR1 GTSNPN and CDR2 SVGIG come from the germline V gene (reference sequence). For the CDR3, the DNA is TGTGCCTGGAGTGGGGGCGAAGGACAGCCCCAGCATTTT. Amino acids: CAWSGGEGQPQHF.

V is TRBV6-1 and J is TRBJ1-2, with a possible D match to TRBD1 (5 bases). Germline assignment: CDR1 MNHNS and CDR2 SASEGT. The CDR3 length is 15 residues. V lost 7 bases and J 2 bases, leaving 17 bases between the germline ends. The CDR3 DNA is TGTGCCAGCAATCCTGGGGGGGGGATCAACTATGGCTACACCTTC. Translating gives CASNPGGGINYGYTF.

A note on this clone: One end of the junction does not line up with germline, which may come from a read error. This CDR3 is CSSLGFGGSRSEAFF. CDR3 bases: TGTTCCAGCTTAGGATTTGGGGGGAGCAGATCTGAAGCTTTCTTT. V and J are TRBV7-9 and TRBJ1-1, with a possible D match to TRBD1 (5 bases). The CDR3 totals 15 residues. Germline CDR1 SEHNR, CDR2 FQNEAQ (reference sequence).

The genes are TRBV28 and TRBJ1-2; perhaps TRBD1 as D (6 bases). The germline gives CDR1 MDHEN, CDR2 SYDVKM. The CDR3 spans 14 residues. V lost 4 bases to trimming and J lost 4 bases, with 13 bases between them. Written as DNA, the CDR3 is TGTGCCAGCAGTTGGGGGGGCGGGGGCTATGGCTACACCTTC. It is translated as CASSWGGGGYGYTF.

The chain recombines TRBV5-1 with TRBJ1-2; D unresolved. The CDR3 spans 14 residues. The V end was cut by 0 bases, the J end by 4 bases, with 10 bases between. From germline, CDR1 is SGHRS and CDR2 YFSETQ. The chain's CDR3 is CASSLALAAYGYTF. CDR3 DNA sequence: TGCGCCAGCAGCTTGGCTTTGGCTGCCTATGGCTACACCTTC.

The chain recombines TRBV5-6 with TRBJ1-2; 10 bases match TRBD1. Trimming took 3 bases from V and 4 from J; bases not matched to a gene: 3. CDR1 and CDR2 from the germline V gene are SGHDT and YYEEEE. CDR3 size: 14 residues. CDR3 nucleotide sequence: TGTGCCAGCAGCTCGGGACAGGGGCCCTATGGCTACACCTTC. Residues: CASSSGQGPYGYTF.

This clone was observed once. The V call is TRBV7-2, the J call TRBJ1-2; a weak D match, TRBD1 (5 bases). The CDR3 covers 16 residues. With 4 bases removed from V and 0 bases from J, the gap between germline ends came to 15 bases. Germline V CDR1 and CDR2: SGHTA, FQGNSA. For the CDR3, the DNA is TGTGCCAGCAGCTCTATCGCGACAGACGCTAACTATGGCTACACCTTC. Amino acid sequence: CASSSIATDANYGYTF.

The chain has TRBV6-1 and TRBJ2-7; 7 nucleotides match TRBD1. Germline V gives CDR1 MNHNS, CDR2 SASEGT. V trimming: 6 bases; J trimming: 0 bases; junction bases outside the gene matches: 5. This CDR3 has 14 amino acids. CDR3 sequence reads: CASSGTVSSYEQYV. The CDR3 nucleotides read TGTGCCAGCAGCGGGACAGTGAGCTCCTACGAGCAGTACGTC.

The chain links TRBV30 to TRBJ1-5; a possible D gene is TRBD1 (6 bases). The ends were cut back, 3 bases at V and 4 bases at J, with 19 bases in the middle. The CDR3 totals 16 residues. Germline CDR1 GTSNPN, CDR2 SVGIG (reference sequence). Here the CDR3 DNA reads TGTGCCTGGAGCGTCGGCCTCGGGGGGGCTAATCAGCCCCAGCATTTT. Its protein is CAWSVGLGGANQPQHF.

The gene calls are TRBV7-9 and TRBJ2-5, with D unclear. The V end lost 1 base, the J end lost 3 bases, and 9 bases lay between the germline ends. The CDR3 is made up of 14 amino acids. Germline V lookup: CDR1 SEHNR, CDR2 FQNEAQ (reference sequence). CDR3 loop: CASSLDTEEETQYF. In DNA, the CDR3 is TGTGCCAGCAGCTTAGATACAGAAGAAGAGACCCAGTACTTC.

The chain employs TRBV4-1 and TRBJ1-4; weak D call: TRBD1 (6 bases). Germline assignment: CDR1 MGHRA and CDR2 YSYEKL. Trimming left V 4 bases short and J 7 bases short, with 19 bases between. This CDR3 has 16 amino acids. This chain's CDR3 is CASSRLLAGAGEKLFF. The CDR3 nucleotides are TGCGCCAGCAGCCGCCTACTTGCGGGGGCAGGTGAAAAACTGTTTTTT.

In DNA, the CDR3 is TGTGCCAGCAGGCGAGGCGGTGGCTACACCTTC. Translating gives CASRRGGGYTF. V and J are TRBV28 and TRBJ1-2; D gene ambiguous. Looked up from germline, CDR1 is MDHEN and CDR2 is SYDVKM. Trimming pared 6 bases from V and 7 bases from J, leaving 9 bases between. CDR3 length: 11 residues.

The rearrangement links TRBV4-3 to TRBJ2-5, with 7 bases matching TRBD2. The CDR3 contains 13 residues. Germline CDR1 is LGHNA and CDR2 is YSLEER. Losses at the gene ends were 1 base for V and 9 bases for J; bases not matched to a gene: 5. The CDR3 DNA reads TGCGCCAGCAGCCAAGGGCTGGGGGGGGCCCAGTACTTC. Its protein product is CASSQGLGGAQYF.

This chain joins TRBV5-4 and TRBJ1-1; D is unclear. V was shortened by 3 bases and J by 0 bases, with 9 bases between the two germline ends. From germline, CDR1 is SGHNT and CDR2 YYREEE (reference sequence). The CDR3 loop spans 14 amino acids. Here the CDR3 reads CASSSEPMNTEAFF. The CDR3 bases are TGTGCCAGCAGCTCAGAACCGATGAACACTGAAGCTTTCTTT.

The chain employs TRBV5-1 and TRBJ2-2; 11 positions match TRBD1. J lost 1 base, V lost 9 bases, and 8 bases had no gene match. This CDR3 comprises 16 residues. Germline V gene data show CDR1 as SGHRS and CDR2 as YFSETQ. The chain's CDR3 is CATGGTGGLNTGELFF. DNA of the CDR3: TGCGCCACCGGGGGGACAGGGGGATTGAACACCGGGGAGCTGTTTTTT.

The rearrangement joins TRBV11-2 to TRBJ1-1; a possible D gene is TRBD1 (5 bases). The CDR3 extends over 14 amino acids. Trimming removed 5 bases from V and 4 bases from J, with 14 bases in between. Germline CDR1 is SGHAT and CDR2 is FQNNGV. CDR3 in amino acids: CASSPRGGFTEAFF. The CDR3 DNA reads TGTGCCAGCAGCCCGCGCGGGGGGTTCACTGAAGCTTTCTTT.